Sequencing of this T cell receptor beta chain was carried out in a study of T cell repertoires in cytomegalovirus infection. The wider study: Evidence of both CMV infection and a matching HLA type came from public TCR beta signatures.

TCRdb independently ran MiXCR on the reads; one entry per CDR3 protein. The table lists approximately 770,000 distinct CDR3 sequences, 25% to 35% of them singletons. The V and J ends lost 2 bases and 1 base, in that order; junction bases with no gene match: 4. The germline V gene has CDR1 MNHEY and CDR2 SMNVEV (reference sequence). The CDR3 consists of 15 residues. Notes on this clonotype: Its matching antigen is unknown.

Study results and caveats: Predominance within the ex vivo response was attributable to HLA-C-restricted CMV-specific TCR beta clonotypes.

Sequenced here: cultured CD8+ T cells from PBMCs, sampled from culture after CMV antigen stimulation. The clonotype was recovered from a human donor in good health (CMV status not recorded). Some clones in this sample may be carry-over from other donors' samples. The chain employs TRBV27 and TRBJ2-7, with TRBD2 identical over 8 bases. DNA of the CDR3: TGTGCCAGCAGTTTACTGCGGGGGGCTTCCTACGAGCAGTACTTC. Translation: CASSLLRGASYEQYF.